A selection of T cell receptor beta chains follows, all from one sample in a study of lymphopenia after photon versus proton radiotherapy. The data were produced by immunoSEQ multiplex PCR, yet TCRdb's version contains in-frame clones alone and is incomplete. The sample yields 55,000 to 70,000 clones, 86% seen once. The sample consisted of peripheral blood, taken from a patient treated with photon-based radiotherapy. These receptors originate from a middle-aged man with gastric cancer. Both conserved end residues are part of each CDR3. The D gene is left open where the match is weak. Clone size is stated in some rows and not others, as once, few, many or a class when expanded.

V gene,clone size,D gene,J gene,CDR3 DNA,CDR3 protein
TRBV6-5,.,TRBD1,TRBJ1-1,TGTGCCAGCAGCTACGACAGGGGGAGAACTGAAGCTTTCTTT,CASSYDRGRTEAFF
TRBV7-9,.,.,TRBJ1-2,TGTGCCAGCAGCTTACACCGCGACGTCCCCAACTATGGCTACACCTTC,CASSLHRDVPNYGYTF
TRBV9,.,TRBD1,TRBJ1-5,TGTGCCAGCAGCTTTGCAGGGGGTCGCAATCAGCCCCAGCATTTT,CASSFAGGRNQPQHF
TRBV7-9,.,TRBD1,TRBJ1-2,TGTGCCAGCAGCTTAGGGACAGGGGACGGCTACACCTTC,CASSLGTGDGYTF
TRBV7-3,.,.,TRBJ1-3,TGTGCCAGCAGCTTATCGGGCGGTAGTGGAAACACCATATATTTT,CASSLSGGSGNTIYF
TRBV5-1,.,.,TRBJ1-1,TGCGCCAGCAGCTTGGGAACTAAGGTGAACACTGAAGCTTTCTTT,CASSLGTKVNTEAFF
TRBV5-1,.,.,TRBJ2-7,TGCGCCAGCAGCTGGACAGGAGGGACAACCTACGAGCAGTACTTC,CASSWTGGTTYEQYF
TRBV7-2,.,TRBD2,TRBJ2-5,TGTGCCAGCAGCTTAGGTAGCGGGGGGGAGACCCAGTACTTC,CASSLGSGGETQYF
TRBV7-6,.,.,TRBJ1-5,TGTGCCAGCAGCTTAGGGGTTAATCAGCCCCAGCATTTT,CASSLGVNQPQHF
TRBV9,.,.,TRBJ1-2,TGTGCCAGCAGCGCATCCGGCAGGGAAGGGGGCTACACCTTC,CASSASGREGGYTF
TRBV6-5,.,TRBD1,TRBJ1-6,TGTGCCAGCAGTTACGACAGGGGATCACCCCTCCACTTT,CASSYDRGSPLHF
TRBV2,.,.,TRBJ2-7,TGTGCCAGCAGTGAAGTTAGTCGGGCAGTCCCTTTC,CASSEVSRAVPF
TRBV7-2,once,.,TRBJ1-2,TGTGCCAGCAGCTTGGACAGTGGGACCCTGGTCGGCTACACCTTC,CASSLDSGTLVGYTF
TRBV19,.,TRBD1,TRBJ1-1,TGTGCCAGTAGTACGAGGACAGGGGGTACAAGGTACACTGAAGCTTTCTTT,CASSTRTGGTRYTEAFF
TRBV7-8,.,TRBD1,TRBJ2-2,TGTGCCAGCAGCTACCGCACAAGACAGGGGTGGACCGGGGAGCTGTTTTTT,CASSYRTRQGWTGELFF
TRBV2,.,.,TRBJ1-2,TGTGCCAGCCTCTCCCACGGTCAGGGGCCGGGCTATGGCTACACCTTC,CASLSHGQGPGYGYTF
TRBV11-2,.,TRBD1,TRBJ2-7,TGTGCCAGCAGCTTAGGGCCCCCGGGACAGGGGATGTACGAGCAGTACTTC,CASSLGPPGQGMYEQYF
TRBV19,.,.,TRBJ1-4,TGTGCCAGTAGTGGACTGACACCCGCAACTAATGAAAAACTGTTTTTT,CASSGLTPATNEKLFF
TRBV2,.,.,TRBJ1-6,TGTGCCAGCAGTGAAGGGGGGTTACTCAATAATTCACCCCTCCACTTT,CASSEGGLLNNSPLHF
TRBV7-3,.,.,TRBJ1-2,TGTGCCAGCAGCCCGGTCATATCATATGGCTACACCTTC,CASSPVISYGYTF
TRBV4-3,.,.,TRBJ2-3,TGCGCCAGCAGCCAAGATGTCGTGACAGATACGCAGTATTTT,CASSQDVVTDTQYF
TRBV15,.,TRBD1,TRBJ1-1,TGTGCCACCAGCAGAGATCGGGGACAGAGCCGTGAAGCTTTCTTT,CATSRDRGQSREAFF
TRBV30,.,.,TRBJ2-7,TGTGCCTGGAGTGAGGACTACGAGCAGTACTTC,CAWSEDYEQYF
TRBV5-1,.,TRBD1,TRBJ1-2,TGCGCCAGCAGCCCAGGACAGGGGGCTTACTATGGCTACACCTTC,CASSPGQGAYYGYTF
TRBV4-3,.,.,TRBJ2-2,TGCGCCAGCAGCCAAGATGGGGGACCCACCGGGGAGCTGTTTTTT,CASSQDGGPTGELFF
TRBV7-2,once,.,TRBJ1-2,TGTGCCAGCAGCACCCAGGGGTCTGGCTACACCTTC,CASSTQGSGYTF
TRBV5-4,.,.,TRBJ1-1,TGTGCCAGCATCGCCGGACAGAACACTGAAGCTTTCTTT,CASIAGQNTEAFF
TRBV5-6,.,TRBD1,TRBJ1-5,TGTGCCAGCAGCTTGGGGACAGGGGGACCCGTTCAGCCCCAGCATTTT,CASSLGTGGPVQPQHF
TRBV29-1,.,TRBD1,TRBJ2-7,TGCAGCGCAGTTCAGGGGGCTTACGAGCAGTACTTC,CSAVQGAYEQYF
TRBV7-8,.,TRBD2,TRBJ2-3,TGTGCCAGCAGCCCACTAGCGGTGACTCAGCCAGATACGCAGTATTTT,CASSPLAVTQPDTQYF
TRBV2,.,.,TRBJ1-1,TGTGCCAGCAGTGCCTTCCAGGACAGTGAAGCTTTCTTT,CASSAFQDSEAFF